This is a list of T cell receptor beta chains from one sample in a study of blood T cell repertoires in COVID-19. Data came from immunoSEQ multiplex PCR; TCRdb stores just in-frame clones and leaves some out. The sample records a few hundred thousand clones, 70% to 90% being singletons. Sequenced: peripheral blood. Source of these receptors: a woman between 45 and 60 years old with active or convalescent COVID-19. CDR3s include the opening cysteine and the closing phenylalanine or tryptophan. Fields, in order: D gene, J gene, V gene, clone size, CDR3 DNA, CDR3 protein. D genes are given only for firm matches. Rows give clone size only sometimes, using once, few, many, or a class for an expanded clone.

D: TRBD1; J: TRBJ1-3; V: TRBV5-1; size: NA; DNA: TGCGCCAGCAGCTGGACAGGGGGCGGTAATGGAAACACCATATATTTT; CDR3: CASSWTGGGNGNTIYF
D: NA; J: TRBJ2-7; V: TRBV5-4; size: NA; DNA: TGTGCCAGCAGCTTGCCACAGGGATCTGAGCAGTACTTC; CDR3: CASSLPQGSEQYF
D: NA; J: TRBJ1-5; V: TRBV30; size: few; DNA: TGTGCCTGGAGACCCGGCCCGGGTCAGCCCCAGCATTTT; CDR3: CAWRPGPGQPQHF
D: TRBD1; J: TRBJ1-6; V: TRBV7-2; size: NA; DNA: TGTGCCAGCAGCCCCCCTTTACGTTACAGGGGTGGCTCACCCCTCCACTTT; CDR3: CASSPPLRYRGGSPLHF
D: NA; J: TRBJ2-7; V: TRBV20-1; size: NA; DNA: TGCAGTGGTCAGGTTTGCCCTTACTTC; CDR3: CSGQVCPYF
D: TRBD1; J: TRBJ2-7; V: TRBV5-4; size: NA; DNA: TGTGCCAGCAGCAATCGGACAGGGGACTACGAGCAGTACTTC; CDR3: CASSNRTGDYEQYF
D: NA; J: TRBJ1-1; V: TRBV6-6; size: NA; DNA: TGTGCCAGCAGTTACTCGGGGGCAACTGAAGCTTTCTTT; CDR3: CASSYSGATEAFF
D: NA; J: TRBJ1-1; V: TRBV6-1; size: NA; DNA: TGTGCCAGCAGTGAAGGGAGCACTGAAGCTTTCTTT; CDR3: CASSEGSTEAFF
D: TRBD1; J: TRBJ1-5; V: TRBV7-2; size: NA; DNA: TGTGCCAGCAGCTTAGCGGACGGACAGGTAGGACAGCCCCAGCATTTT; CDR3: CASSLADGQVGQPQHF
D: NA; J: TRBJ2-7; V: TRBV7-2; size: NA; DNA: TGTGCCAGCAGCCGGATTGGGGGGAGCTCCTACGAGCAGTACTTC; CDR3: CASSRIGGSSYEQYF
D: TRBD2; J: TRBJ2-5; V: TRBV5-1; size: NA; DNA: TGCGCCAGCAGCTTGACTAGCGGGGGGGCCGAGACCCAGTACTTC; CDR3: CASSLTSGGAETQYF
D: TRBD1; J: TRBJ2-3; V: TRBV7-9; size: once; DNA: TGTGCCAGCAGCCCGCAGACAGGGCCTAGCACAGATACGCAGTATTTT; CDR3: CASSPQTGPSTDTQYF
D: NA; J: TRBJ1-4; V: TRBV29-1; size: NA; DNA: TGCAGCGTTTACACGGAAAAACTGTTTTTT; CDR3: CSVYTEKLFF
D: TRBD1; J: TRBJ2-7; V: TRBV6-2/TRBV6-3; size: NA; DNA: TGTGCCAGCAGCCAACCGGGACAGGGCTCCTACGAGCAGTACTTC; CDR3: CASSQPGQGSYEQYF
D: NA; J: TRBJ1-2; V: TRBV6-2/TRBV6-3; size: NA; DNA: TGTGCCAGCAGTTACCACGGACAGAATGGCTACACCTTC; CDR3: CASSYHGQNGYTF
D: NA; J: TRBJ1-4; V: TRBV5-1; size: once; DNA: TGCGCCAGCAGCGGCGGGACGCTCTATGAAAAACTGTTTTTT; CDR3: CASSGGTLYEKLFF
D: NA; J: TRBJ1-1; V: TRBV25-1; size: NA; DNA: TGTGCCAGCAGTGTTGGCTGGGGGCGTGGGGGCACTGAAGCTTTCTTT; CDR3: CASSVGWGRGGTEAFF
D: NA; J: TRBJ2-5; V: TRBV19; size: NA; DNA: TGTGCCAGTAGTCCGGAGGGACCGCCCCGGGGATACCAAGAGACCCAGTACTTC; CDR3: CASSPEGPPRGYQETQYF
D: NA; J: TRBJ1-2; V: TRBV2; size: NA; DNA: TGTGCCAGCAGTGACCGGGGCTACACCTTC; CDR3: CASSDRGYTF
D: NA; J: TRBJ2-7; V: TRBV11-2; size: once; DNA: TGTGCCAGCAGCTTTTCCCAGGGCTTAACCTACGAGCAGTACTTC; CDR3: CASSFSQGLTYEQYF
D: NA; J: TRBJ1-2; V: TRBV18; size: NA; DNA: TGTGCCAGCTCACCCGACCAGGCTAACTATGGCTACACCTTC; CDR3: CASSPDQANYGYTF
D: TRBD1; J: TRBJ1-1; V: TRBV19; size: NA; DNA: TGTGCCAGTAGTCATACAGGGGGCACTGAAGCTTTCTTT; CDR3: CASSHTGGTEAFF
D: TRBD1; J: TRBJ1-4; V: TRBV7-8; size: NA; DNA: TGTGCCCCTAGTCCTCAGGGGGAGCCTAATGAAAAACTGTTTTTT; CDR3: CAPSPQGEPNEKLFF
D: NA; J: TRBJ1-3; V: TRBV5-4; size: NA; DNA: TGTGCCAGCAGCTTGGCTGCAGGGGCCAGCTCTGGAAACACCATATATTTT; CDR3: CASSLAAGASSGNTIYF
D: NA; J: TRBJ1-2; V: TRBV7-2; size: NA; DNA: TGTGCCAGCAGCTTCTTCGGGAACGACGGCTACACCTTC; CDR3: CASSFFGNDGYTF
D: TRBD1; J: TRBJ2-2; V: TRBV6-2/TRBV6-3; size: NA; DNA: TGTGCCAGCAGCGATTATGCCGGGACAGGGTTTCAACCGAACACCGGGGAGCTGTTTTTT; CDR3: CASSDYAGTGFQPNTGELFF
D: NA; J: TRBJ2-7; V: TRBV4-2; size: NA; DNA: TGTGCCAGCAGCCTATGGGGCAGCGAGCAGTACTTC; CDR3: CASSLWGSEQYF
D: TRBD2; J: TRBJ2-5; V: TRBV5-1; size: once; DNA: TGCGCCAGCAGCTTGTGGGCTAGCGGGAAGCAAGAGACCCAGTACTTC; CDR3: CASSLWASGKQETQYF
D: NA; J: TRBJ1-1; V: TRBV10-3; size: NA; DNA: TGTGCCATCAGCGCCAGAAACACTGAAGCTTTCTTT; CDR3: CAISARNTEAFF
D: NA; J: TRBJ2-7; V: TRBV2; size: NA; DNA: TGTGCCAGCAGTGCGGGCCGGACAGTTTACTACGAGCAGTACTTC; CDR3: CASSAGRTVYYEQYF
D: TRBD1; J: TRBJ1-3; V: TRBV4-2; size: NA; DNA: TGTGCCAGCAGCCAAGATGCCAGGGGGTCTGGAAACACCATATATTTT; CDR3: CASSQDARGSGNTIYF
D: TRBD1; J: TRBJ2-7; V: TRBV6-6; size: NA; DNA: TGTGCCAGCAGCCCCTACAGGGACAGGGGGCTTACCTTAACCCCGTCCTACGAGCAGTACTTC; CDR3: CASSPYRDRGLTLTPSYEQYF
D: NA; J: TRBJ2-7; V: TRBV11-1; size: NA; DNA: TGTGCCAGCAGCCGAACGGGGACCTACGAGCAGTACTTC; CDR3: CASSRTGTYEQYF
D: TRBD1; J: TRBJ1-2; V: TRBV5-1; size: NA; DNA: TGCGCCAGCAGCGCACTCAGGGGGCTCGGCTACACCTTC; CDR3: CASSALRGLGYTF
D: TRBD1; J: TRBJ1-4; V: TRBV5-1; size: NA; DNA: TGCGCCAGCAGCTCCGGGACAGCACTTGAAAAACTGTTTTTT; CDR3: CASSSGTALEKLFF
D: TRBD2; J: TRBJ2-2; V: TRBV23-1; size: NA; DNA: TGCGCCAGTTCCCTAGCGGGAGGCCCGAACACCGGGGAGCTGTTTTTT; CDR3: CASSLAGGPNTGELFF
D: NA; J: TRBJ2-5; V: TRBV6-6; size: NA; DNA: TGTGCCAGCAGTGCCCCTGAGCAGGGCCAAGAGACCCAGTACTTC; CDR3: CASSAPEQGQETQYF
D: TRBD1; J: TRBJ2-5; V: TRBV27; size: NA; DNA: TGTGCCAGCAGGTTGACAGGGGGCGCGTACCAAGAGACCCAGTACTTC; CDR3: CASRLTGGAYQETQYF
D: TRBD2; J: TRBJ2-7; V: TRBV5-6; size: NA; DNA: TGTGCCAGCGGCGGGGGTCAAGGATCCGGCGAGCAGTACTTC; CDR3: CASGGGQGSGEQYF
D: TRBD1; J: TRBJ2-2; V: TRBV5-1; size: NA; DNA: TGCGCCAGCAGGCCTACAGGGGGTTCCGGGGAGCTGTTTTTT; CDR3: CASRPTGGSGELFF
D: NA; J: TRBJ2-7; V: TRBV4-3; size: NA; DNA: TGCGCCAGCAGCCAAGATGCCAGGGACTACGAGCAGTACTTC; CDR3: CASSQDARDYEQYF